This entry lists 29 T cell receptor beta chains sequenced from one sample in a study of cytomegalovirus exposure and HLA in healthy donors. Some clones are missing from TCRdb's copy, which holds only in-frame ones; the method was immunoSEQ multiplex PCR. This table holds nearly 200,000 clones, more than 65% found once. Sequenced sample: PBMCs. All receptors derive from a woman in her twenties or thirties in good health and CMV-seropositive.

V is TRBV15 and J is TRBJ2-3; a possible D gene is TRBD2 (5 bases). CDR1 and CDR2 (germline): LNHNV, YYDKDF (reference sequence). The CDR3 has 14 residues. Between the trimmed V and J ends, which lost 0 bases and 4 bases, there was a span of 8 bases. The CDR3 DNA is TGTGCCACCAGCAGAGATCCGGGATCAGATACGCAGTATTTT. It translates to CATSRDPGSDTQYF.

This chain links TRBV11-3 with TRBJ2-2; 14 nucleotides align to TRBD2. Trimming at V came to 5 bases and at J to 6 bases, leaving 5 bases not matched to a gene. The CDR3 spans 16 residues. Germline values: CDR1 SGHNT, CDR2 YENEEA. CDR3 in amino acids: CASSPTSGRGPGELFF. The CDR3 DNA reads TGTGCCAGCAGCCCGACTAGCGGGAGGGGCCCCGGGGAGCTGTTTTTT.

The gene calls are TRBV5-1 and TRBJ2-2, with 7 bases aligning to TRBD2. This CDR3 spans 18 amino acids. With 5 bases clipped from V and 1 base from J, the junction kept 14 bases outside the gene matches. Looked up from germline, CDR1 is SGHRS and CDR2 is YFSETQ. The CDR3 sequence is CASRLSGLQMQNTGELFF. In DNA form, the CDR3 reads TGCGCCAGCAGGTTATCGGGACTACAAATGCAGAACACCGGGGAGCTGTTTTTT.

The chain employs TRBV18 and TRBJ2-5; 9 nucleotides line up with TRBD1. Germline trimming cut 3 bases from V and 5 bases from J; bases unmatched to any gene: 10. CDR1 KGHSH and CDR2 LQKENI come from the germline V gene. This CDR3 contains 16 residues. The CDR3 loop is CASSPSGTGKLETQYF. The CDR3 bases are TGTGCCAGCTCACCTTCCGGGACAGGGAAGTTGGAGACCCAGTACTTC.

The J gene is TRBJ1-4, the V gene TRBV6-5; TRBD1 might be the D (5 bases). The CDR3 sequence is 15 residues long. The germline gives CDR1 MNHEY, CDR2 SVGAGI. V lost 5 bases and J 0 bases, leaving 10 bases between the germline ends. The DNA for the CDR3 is TGTGCCAGCAGTCGAGACAGTGCAACTAATGAAAAACTGTTTTTT. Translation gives CASSRDSATNEKLFF.

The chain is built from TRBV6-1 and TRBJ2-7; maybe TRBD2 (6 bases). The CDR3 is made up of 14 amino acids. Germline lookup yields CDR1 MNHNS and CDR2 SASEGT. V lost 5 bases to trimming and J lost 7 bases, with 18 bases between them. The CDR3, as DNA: TGTGCCAGCAGTCCCCGTTTGGGGGGAAGTGAGCAGTACTTC. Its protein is CASSPRLGGSEQYF.

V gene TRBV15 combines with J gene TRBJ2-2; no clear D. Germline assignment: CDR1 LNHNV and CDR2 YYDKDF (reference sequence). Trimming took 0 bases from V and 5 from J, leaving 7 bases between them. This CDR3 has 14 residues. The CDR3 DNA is TGTGCCACCAGCAGAGATGTCGAGACCGGGGAGCTGTTTTTT. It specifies CATSRDVETGELFF.

For the CDR3, the DNA is TGCAGCCTTCAGGAAGGGGGGAACACTGAAGCTTTCTTT. Amino acid sequence: CSLQEGGNTEAFF. The V and J genes are TRBV29-1 and TRBJ1-1, with D perhaps matching TRBD1 (6 bases). CDR3 size: 13 residues. Germline-derived CDR1 and CDR2 are SQVTM and ANQGSEA. Trimming shortened V by 8 bases and J by 1 base, and 14 bases separated the two germline ends.

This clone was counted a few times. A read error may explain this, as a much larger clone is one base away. The CDR3 is CASSLAGEQYF. The CDR3 nucleotides are TGTGCCAGCAGCTTAGCCGGCGAGCAGTACTTC. The V and J genes are TRBV7-9 and TRBJ2-7; no clear D. Trimming pared 0 bases from V and 6 bases from J, leaving 3 bases between. Germline V gene lookup returns CDR1 SEHNR and CDR2 FQNEAQ (reference sequence). CDR3 length: 11 residues.

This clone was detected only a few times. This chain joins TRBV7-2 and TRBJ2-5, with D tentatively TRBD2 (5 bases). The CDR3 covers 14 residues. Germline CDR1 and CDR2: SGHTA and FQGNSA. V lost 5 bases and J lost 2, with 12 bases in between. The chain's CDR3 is CASSPGLSQETQYF. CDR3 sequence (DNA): TGTGCCAGCAGCCCTGGACTGAGTCAAGAGACCCAGTACTTC.

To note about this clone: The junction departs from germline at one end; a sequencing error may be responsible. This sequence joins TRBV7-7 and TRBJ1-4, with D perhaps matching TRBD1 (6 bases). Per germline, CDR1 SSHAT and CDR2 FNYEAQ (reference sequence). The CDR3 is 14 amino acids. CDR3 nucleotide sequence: TGTGCTAGCAGAGGTCAGGGGCCGAATGAAAAACTGTTTTTT. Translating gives CASRGQGPNEKLFF.

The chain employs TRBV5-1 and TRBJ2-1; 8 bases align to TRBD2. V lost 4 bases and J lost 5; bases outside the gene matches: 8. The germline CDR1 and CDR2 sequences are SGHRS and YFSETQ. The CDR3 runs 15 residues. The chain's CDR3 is CASSQLAATNNEQFF. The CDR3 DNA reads TGCGCCAGCAGCCAACTAGCGGCCACTAACAATGAGCAGTTCTTC. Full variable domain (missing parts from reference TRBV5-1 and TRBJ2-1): KAGVTQTPRYLIKTRGQQVTLSCSPISGHRSVSWYQQTPGQGLQFLFEYFSETQRNKGNFPGRFSGRQFSNSRSEMNVSTLELGDSALYLCASSQLAATNNEQFFGPGTRLTVL.

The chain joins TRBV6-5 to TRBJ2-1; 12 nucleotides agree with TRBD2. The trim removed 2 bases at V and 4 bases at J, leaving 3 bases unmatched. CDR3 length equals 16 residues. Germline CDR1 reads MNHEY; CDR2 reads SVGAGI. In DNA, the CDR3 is TGTGCCAGCAGTTACGACGGACTAGCGGGATACAATGAGCAGTTCTTC. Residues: CASSYDGLAGYNEQFF.

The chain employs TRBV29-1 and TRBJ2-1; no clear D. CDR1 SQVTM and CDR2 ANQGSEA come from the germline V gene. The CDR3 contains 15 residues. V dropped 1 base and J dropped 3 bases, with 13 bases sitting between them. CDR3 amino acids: CSVEGQLYSYNEQFF. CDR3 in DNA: TGCAGCGTTGAAGGTCAACTCTACAGCTACAATGAGCAGTTCTTC.

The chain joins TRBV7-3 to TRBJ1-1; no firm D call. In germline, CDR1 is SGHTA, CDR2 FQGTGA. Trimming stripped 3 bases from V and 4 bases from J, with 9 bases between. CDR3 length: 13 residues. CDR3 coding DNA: TGTGCCAGCAGCTTGCTAATGAGCACTGAAGCTTTCTTT. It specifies CASSLLMSTEAFF. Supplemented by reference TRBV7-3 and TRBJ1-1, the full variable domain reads GAGVSQTPSNKVTEKGKYVELRCDPISGHTALYWYRQSLGQGPEFLIYFQGTGAADDSGLPNDRFFAVRPEGSVSTLKIQRTERGDSAVYLCASSLLMSTEAFFGQGTRLTVV.

The CDR3 is CASSWSGPSYNEQFF. As DNA, the CDR3 is TGTGCCAGCAGTTGGAGCGGGCCTTCCTACAATGAGCAGTTCTTC. The chain uses TRBV27 and TRBJ2-1; TRBD2 might be the D (6 bases). Trimming removed 4 bases from V and 1 base from J, with 11 bases in between. Per the germline V gene, CDR1 is MNHEY and CDR2 is SMNVEV (reference sequence). The CDR3 is 15 residues long.

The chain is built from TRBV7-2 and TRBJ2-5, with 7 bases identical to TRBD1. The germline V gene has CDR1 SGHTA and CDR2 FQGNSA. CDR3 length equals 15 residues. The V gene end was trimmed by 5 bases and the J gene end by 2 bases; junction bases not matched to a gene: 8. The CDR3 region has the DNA TGTGCCAGCAGCCAAGGGACAGCTATACAAGAGACCCAGTACTTC. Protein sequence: CASSQGTAIQETQYF. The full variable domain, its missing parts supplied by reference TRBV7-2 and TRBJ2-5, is GAGVSQSPSNKVTEKGKDVELRCDPISGHTALYWYRQSLGQGLEFLIYFQGNSAPDKSGLPSDRFSAERTGGSVSTLTIQRTQQEDSAVYLCASSQGTAIQETQYFGPGTRLLVL.

The CDR3 sequence: CASRSLSGESYF. The CDR3 region has the DNA TGTGCCAGCAGATCCCTTAGCGGGGAGAGCTACTTC. The chain employs TRBV6-6 and TRBJ2-7, with 8 bases identical to TRBD2. The CDR3 loop spans 12 amino acids. The V gene's germline CDR1 is MNHNY and CDR2 SVGAGI (reference sequence). Trimming cost V 6 bases and J 13 bases; bases outside gene matches: 11.

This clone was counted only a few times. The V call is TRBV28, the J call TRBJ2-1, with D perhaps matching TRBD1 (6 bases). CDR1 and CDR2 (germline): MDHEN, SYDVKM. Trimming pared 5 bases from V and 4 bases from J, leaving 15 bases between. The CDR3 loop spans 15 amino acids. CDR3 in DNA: TGTGCCAGCAGTCTCCGACAGGTTCAGTACAATGAGCAGTTCTTC. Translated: CASSLRQVQYNEQFF.

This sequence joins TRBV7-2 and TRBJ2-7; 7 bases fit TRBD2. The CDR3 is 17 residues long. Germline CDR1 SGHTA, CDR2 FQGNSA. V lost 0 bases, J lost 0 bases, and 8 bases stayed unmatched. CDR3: CASSLALVSSGSYEQYF. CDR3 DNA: TGTGCCAGCAGCTTAGCGTTAGTTTCTAGCGGCTCCTACGAGCAGTACTTC. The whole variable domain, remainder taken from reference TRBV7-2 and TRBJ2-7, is GAGVSQSPSNKVTEKGKDVELRCDPISGHTALYWYRQSLGQGLEFLIYFQGNSAPDKSGLPSDRFSAERTGGSVSTLTIQRTQQEDSAVYLCASSLALVSSGSYEQYFGPGTRLTVT.

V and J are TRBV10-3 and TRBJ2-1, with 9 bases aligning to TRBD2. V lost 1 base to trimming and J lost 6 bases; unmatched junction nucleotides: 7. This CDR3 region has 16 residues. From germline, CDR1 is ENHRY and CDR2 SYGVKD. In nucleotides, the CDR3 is TGTGCCATCAGTGAGTATAGCGGGAGTTCTGGCAATGAGCAGTTCTTC. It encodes CAISEYSGSSGNEQFF.

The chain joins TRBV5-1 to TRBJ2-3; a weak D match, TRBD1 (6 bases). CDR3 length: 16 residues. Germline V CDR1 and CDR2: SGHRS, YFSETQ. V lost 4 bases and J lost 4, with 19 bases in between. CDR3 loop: CASSGGRGPLADTQYF. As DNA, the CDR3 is TGCGCCAGCAGCGGGGGCCGGGGCCCTCTCGCAGATACGCAGTATTTT.

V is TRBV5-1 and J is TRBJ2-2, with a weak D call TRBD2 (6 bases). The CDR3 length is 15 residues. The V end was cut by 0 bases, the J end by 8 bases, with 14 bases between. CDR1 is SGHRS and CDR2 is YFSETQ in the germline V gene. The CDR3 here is CASSLAASELGELFF. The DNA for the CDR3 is TGCGCCAGCAGCTTGGCCGCTAGCGAGCTGGGGGAGCTGTTTTTT.

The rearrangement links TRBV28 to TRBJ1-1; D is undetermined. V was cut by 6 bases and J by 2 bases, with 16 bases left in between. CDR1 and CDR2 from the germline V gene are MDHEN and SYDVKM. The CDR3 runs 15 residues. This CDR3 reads CASSIRLRTNTEAFF. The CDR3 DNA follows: TGTGCCAGCAGCATTCGCTTGAGGACTAACACTGAAGCTTTCTTT.

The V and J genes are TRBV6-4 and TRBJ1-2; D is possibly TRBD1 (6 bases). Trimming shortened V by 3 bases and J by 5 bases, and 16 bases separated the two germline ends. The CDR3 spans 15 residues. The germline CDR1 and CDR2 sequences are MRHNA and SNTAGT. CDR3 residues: CASSEQTGSSYGYTF. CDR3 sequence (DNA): TGTGCCAGCAGTGAGCAGACAGGAAGTTCTTATGGCTACACCTTC.

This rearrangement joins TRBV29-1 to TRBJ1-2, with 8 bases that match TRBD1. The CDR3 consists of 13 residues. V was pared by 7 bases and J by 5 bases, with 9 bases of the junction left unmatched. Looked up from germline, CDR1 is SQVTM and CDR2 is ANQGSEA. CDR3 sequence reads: CSAGTGGSYGYTF. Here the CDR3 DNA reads TGCAGCGCCGGGACAGGCGGCTCTTATGGCTACACCTTC.

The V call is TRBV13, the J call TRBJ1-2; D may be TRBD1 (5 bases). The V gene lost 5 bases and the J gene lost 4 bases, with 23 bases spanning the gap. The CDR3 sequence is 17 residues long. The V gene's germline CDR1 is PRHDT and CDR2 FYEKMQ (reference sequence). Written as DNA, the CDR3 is TGTGCCAGCAGCCCTAGAAGGCCATGGGGCAGGACCTATGGCTACACCTTC. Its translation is CASSPRRPWGRTYGYTF.

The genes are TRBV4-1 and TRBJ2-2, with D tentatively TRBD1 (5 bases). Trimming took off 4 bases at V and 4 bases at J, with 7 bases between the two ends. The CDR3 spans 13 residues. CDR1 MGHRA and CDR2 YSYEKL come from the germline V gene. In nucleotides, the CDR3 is TGCGCCAGCAGCCTCGACAGCACCGGGGAGCTGTTTTTT. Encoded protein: CASSLDSTGELFF.

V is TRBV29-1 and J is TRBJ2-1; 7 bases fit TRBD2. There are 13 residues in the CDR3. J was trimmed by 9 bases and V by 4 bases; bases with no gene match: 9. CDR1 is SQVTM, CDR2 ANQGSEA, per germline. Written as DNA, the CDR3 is TGCAGCGTTGGGCGGGAGCGCGGGGGTGAGCAGTTCTTC. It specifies CSVGRERGGEQFF.